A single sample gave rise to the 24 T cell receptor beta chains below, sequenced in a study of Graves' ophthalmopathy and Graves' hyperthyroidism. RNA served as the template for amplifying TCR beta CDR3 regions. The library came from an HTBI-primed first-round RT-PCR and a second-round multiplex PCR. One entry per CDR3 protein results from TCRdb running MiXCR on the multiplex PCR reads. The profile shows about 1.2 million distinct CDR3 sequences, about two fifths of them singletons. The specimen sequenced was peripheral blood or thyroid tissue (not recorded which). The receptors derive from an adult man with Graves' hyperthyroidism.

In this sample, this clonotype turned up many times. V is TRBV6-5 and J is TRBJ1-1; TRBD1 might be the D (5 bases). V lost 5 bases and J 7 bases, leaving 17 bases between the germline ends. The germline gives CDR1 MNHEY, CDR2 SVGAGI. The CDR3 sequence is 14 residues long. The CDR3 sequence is CASSESGAQNEAFF. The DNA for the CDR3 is TGTGCCAGCAGTGAATCCGGGGCGCAAAATGAAGCTTTCTTT.

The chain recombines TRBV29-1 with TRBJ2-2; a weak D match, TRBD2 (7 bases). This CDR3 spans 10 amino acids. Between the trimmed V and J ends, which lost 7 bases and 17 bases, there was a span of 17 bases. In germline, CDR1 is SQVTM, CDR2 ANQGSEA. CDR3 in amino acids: CSAGGGGCFF. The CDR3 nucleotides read TGCAGCGCCGGAGGGGGGGGCTGTTTTTTT.

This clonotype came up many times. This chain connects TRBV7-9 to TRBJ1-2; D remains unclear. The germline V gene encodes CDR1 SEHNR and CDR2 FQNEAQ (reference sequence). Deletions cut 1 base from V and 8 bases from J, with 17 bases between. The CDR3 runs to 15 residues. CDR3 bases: TGTGCCAGCAGCTTAGGAGACCCACGCGCGGGGGGCTACACCTTC. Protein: CASSLGDPRAGGYTF.

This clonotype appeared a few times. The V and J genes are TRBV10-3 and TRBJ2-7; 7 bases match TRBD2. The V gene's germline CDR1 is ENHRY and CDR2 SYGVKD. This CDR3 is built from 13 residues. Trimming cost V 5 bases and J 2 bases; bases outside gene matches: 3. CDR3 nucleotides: TGTGCCATCAGTCAGCGGGGACCCTACGAGCAGTACTTC. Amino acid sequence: CAISQRGPYEQYF.

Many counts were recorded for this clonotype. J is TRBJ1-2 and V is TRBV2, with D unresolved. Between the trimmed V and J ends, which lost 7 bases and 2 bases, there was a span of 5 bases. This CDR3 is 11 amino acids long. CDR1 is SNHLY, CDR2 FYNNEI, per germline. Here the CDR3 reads CASTINYGYTF. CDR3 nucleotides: TGTGCCAGCACAATCAACTATGGCTACACCTTC.

The CDR3 protein is CASSLSADPPLHF. The CDR3 bases are TGTGCCAGCAGTTTATCAGCGGATCCACCCCTCCACTTT. The chain recombines TRBV12-3 or TRBV12-4 with TRBJ1-6; D remains ambiguous. This CDR3 comprises 13 residues. The ends were cut back, 2 bases at V and 11 bases at J, with 10 bases in the middle.

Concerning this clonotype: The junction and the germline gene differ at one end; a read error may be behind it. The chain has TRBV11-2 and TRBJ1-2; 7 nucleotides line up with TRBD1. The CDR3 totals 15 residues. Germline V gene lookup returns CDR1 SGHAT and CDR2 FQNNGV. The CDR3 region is CASSDRQGRRDGCTF. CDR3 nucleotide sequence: TGCGCCAGCAGCGATAGACAGGGACGGAGGGATGGCTGCACCTTC.

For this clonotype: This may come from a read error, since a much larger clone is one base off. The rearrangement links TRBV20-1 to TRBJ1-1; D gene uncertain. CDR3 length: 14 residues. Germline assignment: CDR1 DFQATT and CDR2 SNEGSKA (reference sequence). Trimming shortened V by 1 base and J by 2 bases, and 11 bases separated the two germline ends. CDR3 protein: CSARAVWENTEAFF. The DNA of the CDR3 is TGCAGTGCTAGAGCGGTTTGGGAAAACACTGAAGCTTTCTTT.

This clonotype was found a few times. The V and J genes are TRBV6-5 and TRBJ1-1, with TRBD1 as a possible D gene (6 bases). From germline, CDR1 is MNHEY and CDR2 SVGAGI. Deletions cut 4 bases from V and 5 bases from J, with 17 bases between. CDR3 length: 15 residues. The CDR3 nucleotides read TGTGCCAGCAGTTTACAGGGTGGTCGAGATACTGAAGCTTTCTTT. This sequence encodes CASSLQGGRDTEAFF.

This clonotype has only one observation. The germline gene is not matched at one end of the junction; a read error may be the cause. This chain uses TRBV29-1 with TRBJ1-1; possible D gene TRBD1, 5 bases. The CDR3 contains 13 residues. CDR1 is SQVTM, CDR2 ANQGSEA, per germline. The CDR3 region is CSVKGPLNTEAFF. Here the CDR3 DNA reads TGCAGCGTTAAGGGGCCGCTGAACACCGAAGCTTTCTTT.

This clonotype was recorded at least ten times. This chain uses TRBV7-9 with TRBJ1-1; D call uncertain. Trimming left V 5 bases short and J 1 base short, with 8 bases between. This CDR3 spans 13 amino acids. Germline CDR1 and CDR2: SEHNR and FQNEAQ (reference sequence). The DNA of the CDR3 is TGTGCCAGCAGCAGCGAGGAGAACACTGAAGCTTTCTTT. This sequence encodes CASSSEENTEAFF.

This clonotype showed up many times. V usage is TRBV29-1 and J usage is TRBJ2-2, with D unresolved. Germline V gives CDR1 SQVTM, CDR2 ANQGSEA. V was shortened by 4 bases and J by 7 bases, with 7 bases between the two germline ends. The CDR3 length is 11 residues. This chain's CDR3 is CSVVLGGELFF. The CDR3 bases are TGCAGCGTTGTTCTCGGCGGGGAGCTGTTTTTT.

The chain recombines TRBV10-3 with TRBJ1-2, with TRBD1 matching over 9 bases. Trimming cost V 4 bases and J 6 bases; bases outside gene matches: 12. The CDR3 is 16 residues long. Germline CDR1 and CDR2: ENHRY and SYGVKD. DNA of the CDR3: TGTGCCATCAGTGCCAGGACAGGGGCCCTCCCGGATGGCTACACCTTC. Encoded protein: CAISARTGALPDGYTF.

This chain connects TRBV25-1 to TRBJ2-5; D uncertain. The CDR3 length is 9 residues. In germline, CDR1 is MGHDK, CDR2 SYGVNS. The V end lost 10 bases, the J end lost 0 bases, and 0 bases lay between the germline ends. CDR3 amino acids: CANQETQYF. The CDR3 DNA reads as TGTGCCAACCAAGAGACCCAGTACTTC.

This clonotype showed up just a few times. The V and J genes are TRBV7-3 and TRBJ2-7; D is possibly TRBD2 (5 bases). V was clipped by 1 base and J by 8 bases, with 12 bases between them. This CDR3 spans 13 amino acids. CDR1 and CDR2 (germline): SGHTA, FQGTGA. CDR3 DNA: TGTGCCAGCAGCTTAAGAGGGAGCGGCAAGCAGTACTTC. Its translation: CASSLRGSGKQYF.

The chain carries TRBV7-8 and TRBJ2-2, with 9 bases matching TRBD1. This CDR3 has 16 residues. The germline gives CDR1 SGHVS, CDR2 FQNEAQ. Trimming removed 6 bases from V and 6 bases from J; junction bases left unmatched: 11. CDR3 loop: CASRSGTGRSAGELFF. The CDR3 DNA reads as TGTGCCAGCAGGTCTGGGACAGGGCGAAGCGCCGGGGAGCTGTTTTTT.

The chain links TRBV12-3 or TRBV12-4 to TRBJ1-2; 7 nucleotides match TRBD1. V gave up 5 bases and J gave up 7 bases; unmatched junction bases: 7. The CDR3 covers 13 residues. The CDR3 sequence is CASSPLDRAGYTF. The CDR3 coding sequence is TGTGCCAGCAGTCCCCTAGACAGGGCTGGCTACACCTTC.

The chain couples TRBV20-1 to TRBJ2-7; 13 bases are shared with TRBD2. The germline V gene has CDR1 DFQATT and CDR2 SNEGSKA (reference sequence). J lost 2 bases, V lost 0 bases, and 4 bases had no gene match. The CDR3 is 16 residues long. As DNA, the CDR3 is TGCAGTGCTAGAGATCCTGGGACTAGCGGGGCCTACGAGCAGTACTTC. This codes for CSARDPGTSGAYEQYF.

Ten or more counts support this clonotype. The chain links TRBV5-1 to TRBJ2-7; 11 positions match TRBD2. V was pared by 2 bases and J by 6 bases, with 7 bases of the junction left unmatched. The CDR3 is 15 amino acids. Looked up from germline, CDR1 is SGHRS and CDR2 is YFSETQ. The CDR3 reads CASSLWLAGGGEQYF. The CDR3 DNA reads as TGCGCCAGCAGCTTATGGCTAGCGGGAGGTGGCGAGCAGTACTTC.

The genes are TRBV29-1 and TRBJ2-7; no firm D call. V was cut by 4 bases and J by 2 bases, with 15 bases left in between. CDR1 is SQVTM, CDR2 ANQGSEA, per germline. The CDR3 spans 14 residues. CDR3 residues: CSVVGSGPPYEQYF. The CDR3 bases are TGCAGCGTTGTGGGATCGGGTCCCCCCTACGAGCAGTACTTC.

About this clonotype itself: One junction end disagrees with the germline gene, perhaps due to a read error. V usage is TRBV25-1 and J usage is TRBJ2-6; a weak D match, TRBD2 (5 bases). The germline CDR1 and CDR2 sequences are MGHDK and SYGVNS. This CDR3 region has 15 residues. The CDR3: CAGSEWGAGANVLTF. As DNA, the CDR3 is TGTGCCGGCAGTGAATGGGGAGCTGGGGCCAACGTCCTGACTTTC.

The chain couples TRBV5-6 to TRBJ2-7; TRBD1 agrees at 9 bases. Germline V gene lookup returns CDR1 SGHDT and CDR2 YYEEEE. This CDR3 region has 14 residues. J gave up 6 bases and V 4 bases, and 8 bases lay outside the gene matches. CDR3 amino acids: CASSQGDRGGEQYF. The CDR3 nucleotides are TGTGCCAGCAGCCAAGGAGACAGGGGGGGCGAGCAGTACTTC.

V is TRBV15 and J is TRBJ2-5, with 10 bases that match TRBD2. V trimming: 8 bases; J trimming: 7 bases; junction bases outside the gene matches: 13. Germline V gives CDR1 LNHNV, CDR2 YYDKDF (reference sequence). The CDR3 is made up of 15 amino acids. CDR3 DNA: TGTGCCACCCGAAGCGGGAGGGGGGGCGGCGGGACCCAGTACTTC. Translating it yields CATRSGRGGGGTQYF.

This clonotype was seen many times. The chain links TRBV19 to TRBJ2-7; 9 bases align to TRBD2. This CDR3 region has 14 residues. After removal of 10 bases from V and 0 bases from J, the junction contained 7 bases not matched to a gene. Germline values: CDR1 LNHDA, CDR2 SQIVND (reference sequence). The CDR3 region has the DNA TGTGCCACCAGCGGGGGGAGCGACTCCTACGAGCAGTACTTC. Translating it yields CATSGGSDSYEQYF.